One and the same sample provided the 31 T cell receptor beta chains below, sequenced in a study of T cells in tuberculosis. Some clones are missing from TCRdb's copy, which holds only in-frame ones; the method was immunoSEQ multiplex PCR. Of about 30,000 clones detected, around 91% appear once; the ten largest clones hold roughly 6%. Sequences were obtained from PBMCs. Source of these receptors: a donor aged 10-35 years with latent tuberculosis or without tuberculosis infection.

In its sample, this clone was seen a few times. V is TRBV5-6 and J is TRBJ2-7, with 9 bases fitting TRBD2. This CDR3 is 14 amino acids long. The junction had 5 bases not matched to a gene; V was cut back by 2 bases and J by 5 bases. The germline CDR1 and CDR2 sequences are SGHDT and YYEEEE. DNA of the CDR3: TGTGCCAGCAGCTTAGGGACTAGCTACCACGAGCAGTACTTC. Residues: CASSLGTSYHEQYF.

The genes are TRBV7-6 and TRBJ2-5; the D is unclear. V lost 4 bases to trimming and J lost 7 bases, with 16 bases between them. The CDR3 spans 14 residues. In germline, CDR1 is SGHVS, CDR2 FNYEAQ. The CDR3 bases are TGTGCCAGCAGCTCGGGTCTTGATATCGGGACCCAGTACTTC. This sequence encodes CASSSGLDIGTQYF.

The chain is built from TRBV19 and TRBJ2-2, with 8 bases identical to TRBD1. Germline V gene data show CDR1 as LNHDA and CDR2 as SQIVND (reference sequence). The trim removed 6 bases at V and 0 bases at J, leaving 6 bases unmatched. The CDR3 contains 16 residues. CDR3 sequence reads: CASSPDRGANTGELFF. As DNA, the CDR3 is TGTGCCAGTAGCCCCGACAGGGGCGCGAACACCGGGGAGCTGTTTTTT.

The chain joins TRBV29-1 to TRBJ1-2; D is perhaps TRBD1 (5 bases). CDR1 is SQVTM and CDR2 is ANQGSEA in the germline V gene. There are 13 residues in the CDR3. With 1 base removed from V and 4 bases from J, the gap between germline ends came to 10 bases. CDR3 in DNA: TGCAGCGTTGAAGGCGGGGGTGGCTATGGCTACACCTTC. It specifies CSVEGGGGYGYTF.

The rearrangement uses TRBV7-9 and TRBJ2-7; unclear D gene. The germline V gene has CDR1 SEHNR and CDR2 FQNEAQ (reference sequence). This CDR3 is built from 12 residues. V lost 4 bases and J 4 bases, leaving 8 bases between the germline ends. CDR3 sequence (DNA): TGTGCCAGCAGCTATTCGTTATACGAGCAGTACTTC. Translated: CASSYSLYEQYF.

The chain couples TRBV7-8 to TRBJ2-7; the match to TRBD2 covers 8 bases. Germline assignment: CDR1 SGHVS and CDR2 FQNEAQ. CDR3 length equals 16 residues. V lost 1 base, J lost 3 bases, and 8 bases stayed unmatched. The CDR3 region is CASSLDRGGPLYEQYF. The CDR3 DNA sequence: TGTGCCAGCAGCTTAGATCGCGGGGGGCCCCTCTACGAGCAGTACTTC.

The CDR3: CAISMAENTEAFF. Here the CDR3 DNA reads TGTGCCATCAGTATGGCGGAGAACACTGAAGCTTTCTTT. J is TRBJ1-1 and V is TRBV10-3; no clear D gene. The CDR3 is 13 amino acids. CDR1 is ENHRY and CDR2 is SYGVKD in the germline V gene. The V end lost 5 bases, the J end lost 1 base, and 8 bases lay between the germline ends.

The chain is built from TRBV27 and TRBJ1-2; 8 bases map to TRBD1. Germline V gene lookup returns CDR1 MNHEY and CDR2 SMNVEV (reference sequence). Trimming at V came to 9 bases and at J to 3 bases, leaving 6 bases not matched to a gene. This CDR3 is 13 amino acids long. CDR3: CASTGQGYYGYTF. In DNA, the CDR3 is TGTGCCAGTACAGGACAGGGTTACTATGGCTACACCTTC.

This clone was seen a single time. The J gene is TRBJ1-6, the V gene TRBV6-1; D remains ambiguous. The germline gives CDR1 MNHNS, CDR2 SASEGT. CDR3 length: 15 amino acids. Between the trimmed V and J ends, which lost 5 bases and 9 bases, there was a span of 17 bases. CDR3 sequence: CASSSSRETTSPLHF. As DNA, the CDR3 is TGTGCCAGCAGTTCGTCGAGGGAGACAACTTCACCCCTCCACTTT.

The J gene is TRBJ2-2, the V gene TRBV11-2; D possibly corresponds to TRBD1 (6 bases). V lost 6 bases to trimming and J lost 6 bases, with 23 bases between them. Germline V gene sequence: CDR1 SGHAT, CDR2 FQNNGV. The CDR3 covers 17 residues. As DNA, the CDR3 is TGTGCCAGCAGATATGCCCGACTACAGGGTCCGGCCGGGGAGCTGTTTTTT. Translated: CASRYARLQGPAGELFF.

This clone was seen just once. J is TRBJ1-2 and V is TRBV11-2; the D gene is possibly TRBD1 (6 bases). The CDR3 covers 15 residues. Trimming left V 1 base short and J 9 bases short, with 18 bases between. Germline V gene sequence: CDR1 SGHAT, CDR2 FQNNGV. The CDR3 protein is CASSLVAGVVGSYTF. The CDR3 DNA sequence: TGTGCCAGCAGCTTAGTGGCAGGGGTTGTTGGGAGCTACACCTTC.

This rearrangement joins TRBV28 to TRBJ2-7, with TRBD1 matching over 7 bases. CDR1 is MDHEN, CDR2 SYDVKM, per germline. The CDR3 runs 13 residues. V dropped 7 bases and J dropped 3; count of bases not matched to a gene: 6. CDR3 residues: CASIGGNYYEQYF. CDR3 DNA: TGTGCCAGCATAGGGGGCAACTACTACGAGCAGTACTTC.

By share of the sample, this clone is medium-sized (0.01 to 0.1%). CDR3 in DNA: TGTGCCAGTAGTATCGTATCGGACAGCGGTATTTCACCCCTCCACTTT. This gives the protein CASSIVSDSGISPLHF. The rearrangement uses TRBV19 and TRBJ1-6, with TRBD1 as a possible D gene (6 bases). The CDR3 runs to 16 residues. Between the trimmed V and J ends, which lost 3 bases and 9 bases, there was a span of 18 bases. In germline, CDR1 is LNHDA, CDR2 SQIVND (reference sequence).

The chain has TRBV28 and TRBJ1-5, with D possibly being TRBD1 (5 bases). Germline CDR1 is MDHEN and CDR2 is SYDVKM. Trimming cost V 5 bases and J 0 bases, with 14 bases left between them. This CDR3 has 16 residues. In DNA form, the CDR3 reads TGTGCCAGCAGTCCGTCGGACATTTTTAGCAATCAGCCCCAGCATTTT. It translates to CASSPSDIFSNQPQHF. The full variable domain, rest sourced from reference TRBV28 and TRBJ1-5, is DVKVTQSSRYLVKRTGEKVFLECVQDMDHENMFWYRQDPGLGLRLIYFSYDVKMKEKGDIPEGYSVSREKKERFSLILESASTNQTSMYLCASSPSDIFSNQPQHFGDGTRLSIL.

The J gene is TRBJ1-3, the V gene TRBV6-1; TRBD1 is a possible D gene (6 bases). This CDR3 has 16 amino acids. CDR1 is MNHNS and CDR2 is SASEGT in the germline V gene. Trimming left V 4 bases short and J 0 bases short, with 13 bases between. CDR3 nucleotides: TGTGCCAGCAGTGGGGTAGGACAGCCCTCTGGAAACACCATATATTTT. Amino acid sequence: CASSGVGQPSGNTIYF.

This clone is categorized as medium-sized. The chain joins TRBV6-5 to TRBJ1-3, with D unclear. CDR1 and CDR2 from the germline V gene are MNHEY and SVGAGI. V was clipped by 4 bases and J by 2 bases, with 6 bases between them. The CDR3 contains 13 residues. CDR3 DNA: TGTGCCAGCAGTTGGCACGCTGGAAACACCATATATTTT. It encodes CASSWHAGNTIYF.

The chain uses TRBV10-2 and TRBJ1-1; no definite D call. The CDR3 spans 13 residues. Trimming pared 6 bases from V and 1 base from J, leaving 9 bases between. Looked up from germline, CDR1 is WSHSY and CDR2 is SAAADI. CDR3 sequence: CASRDGWNTEAFF. In nucleotides, the CDR3 is TGCGCCAGCAGAGACGGGTGGAACACTGAAGCTTTCTTT.

The chain uses TRBV7-2 and TRBJ2-7, with D possibly being TRBD2 (5 bases). CDR3 length: 14 amino acids. The V gene's germline CDR1 is SGHTA and CDR2 FQGNSA. The V end was cut by 4 bases, the J end by 5 bases, with 15 bases between. The CDR3 sequence is CASSSARGRNEQYF. As DNA, the CDR3 is TGTGCCAGCAGCTCCGCCCGCGGGCGGAACGAGCAGTACTTC.

The rearrangement links TRBV28 to TRBJ2-7, with a possible D match to TRBD1 (5 bases). The CDR3 loop spans 12 amino acids. Germline V gene data show CDR1 as MDHEN and CDR2 as SYDVKM. The ends were cut back, 5 bases at V and 4 bases at J, with 9 bases in the middle. The CDR3: CASSPTVYEQYF. The CDR3 DNA follows: TGTGCCAGCAGTCCGACAGTTTACGAGCAGTACTTC.

The V call is TRBV5-1, the J call TRBJ1-5, with 9 bases identical to TRBD1. V was clipped by 0 bases and J by 3 bases; unmatched bases: 4. The CDR3 is 16 residues long. Germline lookup yields CDR1 SGHRS and CDR2 YFSETQ. The CDR3, as DNA: TGCGCCAGCAGCTTGGACGGGACAGGGCACAATCAGCCCCAGCATTTT. This encodes CASSLDGTGHNQPQHF.

This clone was picked up a small number of times. J is TRBJ1-4 and V is TRBV28, with 7 bases that match TRBD1. Trimming took 1 base from V and 5 from J; bases not matched to a gene: 1. CDR3 length: 14 residues. Per the germline V gene, CDR1 is MDHEN and CDR2 is SYDVKM. In nucleotides, the CDR3 is TGTGCCAGCAGTTTATTAGGGGGCAATGAAAAACTGTTTTTT. It is translated as CASSLLGGNEKLFF.

The V and J genes are TRBV23-1 and TRBJ2-3, with D possibly matching TRBD1 (5 bases). TRBV23-1 is identified as an open reading frame with a role that is uncertain. The V end was cut by 2 bases, the J end by 0 bases, with 9 bases between. The CDR3 loop spans 15 amino acids. This chain's CDR3 is CASSQRQISTDTQYF. The CDR3 bases are TGCGCCAGCAGTCAACGACAGATTAGCACAGATACGCAGTATTTT.

The rearrangement uses TRBV28 and TRBJ1-5; D remains ambiguous. The V end lost 5 bases, the J end lost 9 bases, and 8 bases lay between the germline ends. The length of the CDR3 is 11 residues. Germline V CDR1 and CDR2: MDHEN, SYDVKM. Here the CDR3 reads CASSLRGPQHF. The DNA of the CDR3 is TGTGCCAGCAGTCTCCGGGGGCCCCAGCATTTT.

This chain uses TRBV27 with TRBJ2-1; 10 bases map to TRBD2. Germline-derived CDR1 and CDR2 are MNHEY and SMNVEV (reference sequence). CDR3 length equals 17 residues. Unmatched junction bases numbered 14, after V lost 6 bases and J lost 6 bases. CDR3 region: CASRGSFRASGGNEQFF. The CDR3 coding sequence is TGTGCCAGCAGAGGATCATTTCGGGCTAGCGGGGGCAATGAGCAGTTCTTC.

The chain is built from TRBV5-8 and TRBJ1-6; no clear D. Germline V lookup: CDR1 SGHTS, CDR2 YDEGEE. V was cut by 4 bases and J by 3 bases, with 5 bases left in between. This CDR3 is built from 13 residues. The CDR3 nucleotides read TGTGCCAGCAGCGCTAACTATAATTCACCCCTCCACTTT. The encoded protein is CASSANYNSPLHF.

The V gene is TRBV13, the J gene TRBJ2-5; D is perhaps TRBD2 (7 bases). The CDR3 is 15 residues long. CDR1 PRHDT and CDR2 FYEKMQ come from the germline V gene (reference sequence). V was pared by 1 base and J by 4 bases, with 13 bases between. Here the CDR3 reads CASSLEGGRGETQYF. The CDR3 DNA follows: TGTGCCAGCAGCTTAGAGGGGGGGCGAGGAGAGACCCAGTACTTC.

This chain joins TRBV2 and TRBJ1-1, with a weak D call TRBD1 (5 bases). Per germline, CDR1 SNHLY and CDR2 FYNNEI. The CDR3 sequence is 11 residues long. The germline V and J ends were trimmed by 11 bases and 6 bases, with 13 bases remaining between them. The CDR3 is CAGRQSPEAFF. The DNA for the CDR3 is TGTGCCGGACGACAGTCCCCTGAAGCTTTCTTT.

There are a few counts of this clone. The chain has TRBV7-2 and TRBJ1-2; perhaps TRBD1 as D (6 bases). Per germline, CDR1 SGHTA and CDR2 FQGNSA. V was shortened by 3 bases and J by 6 bases, with 8 bases between the two germline ends. CDR3 length equals 12 residues. In nucleotides, the CDR3 is TGTGCCAGCAGCTTTACAGGGAATGGCTACACCTTC. This sequence encodes CASSFTGNGYTF.

For the CDR3, the DNA is TGTGCCAGCAGTGAAGGCCTAGCGGGAGACACCGGGGAGCTGTTTTTT. Translating it yields CASSEGLAGDTGELFF. The chain is built from TRBV2 and TRBJ2-2; TRBD2 aligns across 10 bases. The J segment lost 3 bases and the V segment lost 1 base, leaving 2 bases of the junction unmatched. CDR3 length equals 16 residues. Looked up from germline, CDR1 is SNHLY and CDR2 is FYNNEI. Filled out from reference TRBV2 and TRBJ2-2, the complete variable domain reads EPEVTQTPSHQVTQMGQEVILRCVPISNHLYFYWYRQILGQKVEFLVSFYNNEISEKSEIFDDQFSVERPDGSNFTLKIRSTKLEDSAMYFCASSEGLAGDTGELFFGEGSRLTVL.

The chain employs TRBV4-3 and TRBJ1-1; possible D gene TRBD1, 5 bases. The germline V gene encodes CDR1 LGHNA and CDR2 YSLEER. The CDR3 length is 14 residues. Trimming cost V 3 bases and J 4 bases, with 12 bases left between them. CDR3 DNA sequence: TGCGCCAGCAGCCAGAAAGGGGTGGTCACTGAAGCTTTCTTT. It yields the protein CASSQKGVVTEAFF.

The chain employs TRBV11-3 and TRBJ2-5; the match to TRBD2 covers 8 bases. Germline-derived CDR1 and CDR2 are SGHNT and YENEEA. V lost 4 bases, J lost 9 bases, and 13 bases stayed unmatched. This CDR3 has 15 amino acids. The CDR3 is CASSSGPDTSGPQYF. For the CDR3, the DNA is TGTGCCAGCAGCTCTGGACCGGACACTAGCGGTCCCCAGTACTTC.